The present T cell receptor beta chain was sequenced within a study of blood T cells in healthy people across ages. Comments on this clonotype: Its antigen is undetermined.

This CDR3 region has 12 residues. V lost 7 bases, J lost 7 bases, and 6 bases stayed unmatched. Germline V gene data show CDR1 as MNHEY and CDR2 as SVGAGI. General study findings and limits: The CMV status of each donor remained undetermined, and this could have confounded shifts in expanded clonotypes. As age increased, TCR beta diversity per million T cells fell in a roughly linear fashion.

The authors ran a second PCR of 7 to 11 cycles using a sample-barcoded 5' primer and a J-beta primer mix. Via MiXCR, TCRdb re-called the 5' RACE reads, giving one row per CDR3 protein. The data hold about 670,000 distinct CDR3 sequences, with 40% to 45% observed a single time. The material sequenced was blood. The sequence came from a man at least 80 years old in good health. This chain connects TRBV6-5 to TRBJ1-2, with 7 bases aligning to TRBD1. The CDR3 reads CASTDRSSGYTF. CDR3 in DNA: TGTGCCAGCACGGACAGGTCCTCTGGCTACACCTTC.